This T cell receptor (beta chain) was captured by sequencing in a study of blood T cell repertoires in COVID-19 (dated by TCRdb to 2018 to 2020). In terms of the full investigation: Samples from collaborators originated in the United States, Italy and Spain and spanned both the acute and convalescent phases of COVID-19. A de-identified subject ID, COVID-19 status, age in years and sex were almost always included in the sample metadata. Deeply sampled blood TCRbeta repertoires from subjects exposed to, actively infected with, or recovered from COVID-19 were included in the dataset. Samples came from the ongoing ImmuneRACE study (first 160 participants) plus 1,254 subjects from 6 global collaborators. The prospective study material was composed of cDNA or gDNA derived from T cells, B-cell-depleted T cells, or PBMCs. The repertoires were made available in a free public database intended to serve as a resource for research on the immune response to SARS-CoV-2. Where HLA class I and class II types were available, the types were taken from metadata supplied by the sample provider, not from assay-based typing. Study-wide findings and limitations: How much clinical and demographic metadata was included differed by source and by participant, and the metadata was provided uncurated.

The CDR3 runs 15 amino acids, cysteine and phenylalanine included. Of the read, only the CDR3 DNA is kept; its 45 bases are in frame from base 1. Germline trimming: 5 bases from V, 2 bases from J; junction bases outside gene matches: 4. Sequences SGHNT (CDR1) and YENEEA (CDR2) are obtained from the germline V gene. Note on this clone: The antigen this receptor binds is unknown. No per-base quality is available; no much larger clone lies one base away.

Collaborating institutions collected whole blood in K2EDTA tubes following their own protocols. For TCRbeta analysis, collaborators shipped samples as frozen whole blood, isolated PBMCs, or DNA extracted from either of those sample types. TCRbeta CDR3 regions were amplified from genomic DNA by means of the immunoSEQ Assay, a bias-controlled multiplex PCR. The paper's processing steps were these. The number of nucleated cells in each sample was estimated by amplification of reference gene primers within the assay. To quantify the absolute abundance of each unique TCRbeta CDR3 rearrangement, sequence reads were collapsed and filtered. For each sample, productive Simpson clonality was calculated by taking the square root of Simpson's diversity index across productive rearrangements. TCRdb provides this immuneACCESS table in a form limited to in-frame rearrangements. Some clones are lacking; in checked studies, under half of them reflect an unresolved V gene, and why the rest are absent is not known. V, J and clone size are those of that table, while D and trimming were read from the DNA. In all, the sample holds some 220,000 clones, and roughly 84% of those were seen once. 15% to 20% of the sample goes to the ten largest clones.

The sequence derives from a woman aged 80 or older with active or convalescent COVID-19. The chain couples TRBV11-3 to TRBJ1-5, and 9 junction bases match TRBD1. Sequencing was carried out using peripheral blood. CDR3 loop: CASSDGTGRNQPQHF. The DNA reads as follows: TGTGCCAGCAGCGACGGGACAGGGCGCAATCAGCCCCAGCATTTT. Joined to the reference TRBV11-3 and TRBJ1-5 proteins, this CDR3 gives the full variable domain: EAGVVQSPRYKIIEKKQPVAFWCNPISGHNTLYWYLQNLGQGPELLIRYENEEAVDDSQLPKDRFSAERLKGVDSTLKIQPAELGDSAVYLCASSDGTGRNQPQHFGDGTRLSIL.